These 11 T cell receptor beta chains originate from one sample sequenced in a study of metastatic and nonmetastatic thyroid tumors. Every patient was untreated before thyroid surgery. TCRdb reassembled clones from the PCR reads with MiXCR. The repertoire holds 32,000 or so clones, with 15% to 20% as singletons. Sequencing was carried out using blood. Source of these receptors: a male donor with papillary thyroid cancer or a benign thyroid nodule (not recorded which). Some clones in this sample may be carry-over from other donors' samples.

Points on this clone: The junction departs from the called germline gene at one end, perhaps through a read error. The V call is TRBV12-3 or TRBV12-4, the J call TRBJ2-6; D uncertain. The CDR3 covers 16 residues. CDR3 DNA: TGTGCCAGTTTACCAAGCCTGGGTAATGGGGACAACGTCCTGACTTTC. It yields the protein CASLPSLGNGDNVLTF.

V gene TRBV20-1 combines with J gene TRBJ2-7; D not resolved. The CDR3 is 10 residues long. CDR1 and CDR2 (germline): DFQATT, SNEGSKA (reference sequence). The germline V and J ends were trimmed by 6 bases and 3 bases, with 6 bases remaining between them. CDR3 amino acids: CSAENYEQYF. The CDR3 DNA follows: TGCAGTGCGGAGAACTACGAGCAGTACTTC.

This clone turned up a few times. V and J are TRBV25-1 and TRBJ1-4; D not resolved. CDR3 size: 13 residues. V was pared by 2 bases and J by 8 bases, with 9 bases between. CDR1 is MGHDK and CDR2 is SYGVNS in the germline V gene. In DNA, the CDR3 is TGTGCCAGCAGTGAAGGGGTTCGAGAAAAACTGTTTTTT. Its translation: CASSEGVREKLFF.

This clone was seen a few times. The V gene is TRBV6-1, the J gene TRBJ2-3, with D possibly being TRBD1 (5 bases). The V gene's germline CDR1 is MNHNS and CDR2 SASEGT. The ends were cut back, 9 bases at V and 3 bases at J, with 13 bases in the middle. CDR3 length: 13 residues. The CDR3 bases are TGTGCCAGTAGCCTAAGACAGACAGATACGCAGTATTTT. Encoded protein: CASSLRQTDTQYF.

This clone has ten or more counts. This may come from a read error, since a much larger clone is one base off. V usage is TRBV5-1 and J usage is TRBJ1-2; no definite D call. V dropped 5 bases and J dropped 3 bases, with 8 bases sitting between them. This CDR3 comprises 12 residues. The germline V gene encodes CDR1 SGHRS and CDR2 YFSETQ. CDR3 coding DNA: TGCGCCAGCAGGGAGTACTACTATGGCTACACCTTC. Translation gives CASREYYYGYTF.

This clone was observed many times. This may arise from a read error, as a much more abundant clone is one base away. Other DNA sequences of this sample code for an identical CDR3. CDR3 sequence: CSASPQGAGNSPLHF. CDR3 DNA: TGCAGTGCTTCTCCCCAGGGGGCGGGTAATTCACCCCTCCATTTT. The V and J genes are TRBV20-1 and TRBJ1-6, with 8 bases fitting TRBD1. This CDR3 region has 15 residues. CDR1 and CDR2 from the germline V gene are DFQATT and SNEGSKA (reference sequence).

This clone was detected a few times. This rearrangement joins TRBV28 to TRBJ2-2, with 11 nucleotides matching TRBD2. The ends lost 5 bases at V and 7 bases at J; junction bases unmatched: 9. From germline, CDR1 is MDHEN and CDR2 SYDVKM. This CDR3 spans 16 amino acids. The CDR3 DNA sequence: TGTGCCAGCAGTCCCCCGACTAGCGGGATATTCGGGGAGCTGTTTTTT. Translated: CASSPPTSGIFGELFF.

As to this clone: Since a much larger clone is just one base distant, this may be a read error. V and J are TRBV5-4 and TRBJ1-1; no clear D. Looked up from germline, CDR1 is SGHNT and CDR2 is YYREEE (reference sequence). CDR3 length: 14 residues. V dropped 1 base and J dropped 1 base, with 8 bases sitting between them. The CDR3 loop is CASSLWDTNTEAFF. As DNA, the CDR3 is TGTGCCAGCAGCTTGTGGGATACGAACACTGAAGCTTTCTTT.

The chain couples TRBV20-1 to TRBJ2-1; 13 bases line up with TRBD2. The germline V gene encodes CDR1 DFQATT and CDR2 SNEGSKA (reference sequence). This CDR3 is 14 amino acids long. V lost 7 bases, J lost 4 bases, and 4 bases stayed unmatched. The CDR3 loop is CSVGLAGDYNEQFF. The CDR3 DNA reads TGCAGTGTAGGACTAGCGGGGGATTACAATGAGCAGTTCTTC.

This clone was observed at least ten times. The sample holds other DNA sequences that translate to the same CDR3. The V call is TRBV24-1, the J call TRBJ1-5; 7 bases line up with TRBD1. This CDR3 has 17 amino acids. Unmatched junction bases numbered 11, after V lost 7 bases and J lost 0 bases. CDR1 is KGHDR and CDR2 is SFDVKD in the germline V gene. CDR3 loop: CATRGTDLPYSNQPQHF. The CDR3 region has the DNA TGTGCCACCAGAGGGACAGATCTACCGTATAGCAATCAGCCCCAGCATTTT.

This clone came up many times. The chain couples TRBV7-2 to TRBJ2-7; possibly TRBD1 for D (6 bases). Looked up from germline, CDR1 is SGHTA and CDR2 is FQGNSA. The V end was cut by 5 bases, the J end by 2 bases, with 16 bases between. There are 15 residues in the CDR3. CDR3 nucleotides: TGTGCCAGCAGCCCACCGGGACAAGGTCCCTACGAGCAGTACTTC. Translated: CASSPPGQGPYEQYF. Full variable domain (remainder filled in from reference TRBV7-2 and TRBJ2-7): GAGVSQSPSNKVTEKGKDVELRCDPISGHTALYWYRQSLGQGLEFLIYFQGNSAPDKSGLPSDRFSAERTGGSVSTLTIQRTQQEDSAVYLCASSPPGQGPYEQYFGPGTRLTVT.